Listed below are T cell receptor beta chains from one sample, sequenced in a study of cytomegalovirus exposure and HLA in healthy donors. Libraries were prepared by immunoSEQ multiplex PCR; TCRdb keeps only in-frame clonotypes and omits some of them. Of about 160,000 clones detected, about three quarters appear once; the ten largest clones hold more than 0.75%. The sequencing sample was made of PBMCs. The source of these receptors is a woman in her 50s in good health and CMV-seropositive. Both conserved end residues are part of each CDR3. D genes are given only for firm matches. Only part of the rows carry a size: once, few, many, or a class if the clone is expanded.

v_gene	d_gene	j_gene	abundance	CDR3aa	CDR3nt
TRBV2	TRBD1	TRBJ2-7	.	CASSTEGQGVEQYF	TGTGCCAGCAGCACCGAGGGACAGGGAGTCGAGCAGTACTTC
TRBV2	.	TRBJ1-5	.	CASSEEAGTGQPQHF	TGTGCCAGCAGTGAAGAGGCAGGCACGGGGCAGCCCCAGCATTTT
TRBV4-1	.	TRBJ1-1	.	CASSQDLFRGLSPRAFF	TGCGCCAGCAGCCAAGATCTTTTTAGGGGACTGTCCCCAAGGGCTTTCTTT
TRBV4-2	TRBD2	TRBJ2-5	.	CASSQAGSSGGGYQETQYF	TGTGCCAGCAGCCAAGCGGGTTCTAGCGGGGGGGGTTACCAAGAGACCCAGTACTTC
TRBV5-8	TRBD1	TRBJ1-5	.	CASSSQTGRNQPQHF	TGTGCCAGCAGTTCGCAGACAGGGCGGAATCAGCCCCAGCATTTT
TRBV6-6	.	TRBJ1-4	few	CASSSHATNEKLFF	TGTGCCAGCAGTTCACACGCAACTAATGAAAAACTGTTTTTT
TRBV6-6	TRBD2	TRBJ2-5	.	CASSYGTTPQETQYF	TGTGCCAGCAGTTACGGGACTACGCCTCAAGAGACCCAGTACTTC
TRBV7-9	TRBD1	TRBJ1-1	.	CASSRADRAPEAFF	TGTGCCAGCAGCCGTGCTGACAGGGCCCCTGAAGCTTTCTTT
TRBV6-5	TRBD1	TRBJ2-1	once	CASSYNTGGQQFF	TGTGCCAGCAGTTACAACACAGGGGGCCAGCAGTTCTTC
TRBV21-1	.	TRBJ2-7	.	CASDTTYEQYF	TGTGCCAGTGACACCACCTACGAGCAGTACTTC
TRBV28	TRBD1	TRBJ1-2	.	CASSSTSPRTGNYGYTF	TGTGCCAGCAGTTCCACATCCCCGAGGACAGGGAACTATGGCTACACCTTC
TRBV7-2	.	TRBJ1-5	.	CASSLGGAGGHNQPQHF	TGTGCCAGCAGCTTAGGGGGGGCCGGGGGGCACAATCAGCCCCAGCATTTT
TRBV4-1	TRBD1	TRBJ2-4	.	CASSQQPGQSKNIQYF	TGCGCCAGCAGCCAACAACCGGGACAGTCCAAAAACATTCAGTACTTC
TRBV6-1	TRBD1	TRBJ2-7	few	CASIGQDYEQYF	TGTGCCAGCATCGGACAGGACTACGAGCAGTACTTC
TRBV7-8	.	TRBJ2-5	.	CASSLAYQGETQYF	TGTGCCAGCAGCTTAGCCTACCAGGGGGAGACCCAGTACTTC
TRBV7-2	TRBD2	TRBJ2-5	.	CASSLNRGGPPRETQYF	TGTGCCAGCAGCCTAAACCGCGGGGGGCCCCCCAGAGAGACCCAGTACTTC
TRBV6-1	.	TRBJ1-1	.	CASSVGAVGTEAFF	TGTGCCAGCAGTGTTGGGGCGGTGGGCACTGAAGCTTTCTTT
TRBV11-2	.	TRBJ2-5	.	CASSLLANQETQYF	TGTGCCAGCAGCTTATTAGCGAACCAAGAGACCCAGTACTTC
TRBV28	.	TRBJ2-7	.	CASSPPASTSYEQYF	TGTGCCAGCAGTCCCCCTGCCAGTACCTCCTACGAGCAGTACTTC
TRBV7-9	TRBD1	TRBJ2-7	.	CASSLSPGQSLYEQYF	TGTGCCAGCAGCTTAAGTCCGGGACAGAGTTTGTACGAGCAGTACTTC
TRBV9	TRBD2	TRBJ2-3	.	CASSPTVGSLAGVTDTQYF	TGTGCCAGCAGCCCGACAGTGGGGTCCCTAGCGGGAGTCACAGATACGCAGTATTTT
TRBV27	TRBD2	TRBJ2-1	.	CASSLGTSGGFQQFF	TGTGCCAGCAGTCTCGGGACTAGCGGGGGTTTTCAACAGTTCTTC
TRBV4-1	TRBD2	TRBJ2-7	.	CASSHPGLAGGPLGEQYF	TGCGCCAGCAGCCACCCGGGACTAGCGGGAGGGCCGCTTGGAGAGCAGTACTTC
TRBV6-6	TRBD1	TRBJ1-5	.	CASSTPDRARQPQHF	TGTGCCAGCAGTACCCCGGACAGGGCGCGTCAGCCCCAGCATTTT
TRBV29-1	TRBD2	TRBJ2-7	once	CSGGGGWYEQYF	TGCAGCGGCGGGGGGGGGTGGTACGAGCAGTACTTC
TRBV4-1	TRBD2	TRBJ2-1	.	CASSQGRTSGRYNEQFF	TGCGCCAGCAGCCAAGGCCGGACTAGCGGGAGGTACAATGAGCAGTTCTTC
TRBV5-1	.	TRBJ1-4	.	CASSLGLSRGSNEKLFF	TGCGCCAGCAGCTTGGGCCTATCGCGGGGTTCAAATGAAAAACTGTTTTTT
TRBV10-3	TRBD2	TRBJ2-3	medium-sized	CAISTSGRATDTQYF	TGTGCCATCAGTACTAGCGGGAGAGCGACAGATACGCAGTATTTT
TRBV4-3	.	TRBJ2-7	.	CASSQEALTYEQYF	TGCGCCAGCAGCCAAGAAGCTCTTACCTACGAGCAGTACTTC
TRBV7-9	TRBD1	TRBJ2-1	.	CASSTTGVNEQFF	TGTGCCAGCAGCACCACAGGGGTTAATGAGCAGTTCTTC
TRBV4-1	.	TRBJ2-2	.	CASSTNQGAGELFF	TGCGCCAGCAGTACTAACCAGGGCGCCGGGGAGCTGTTTTTT
TRBV7-8	TRBD1	TRBJ2-7	.	CASSLARDRQYF	TGTGCCAGCAGCTTAGCCCGGGACAGACAGTACTTC
TRBV5-6	TRBD2	TRBJ2-1	.	CASSGPGLGPYNEQFF	TGTGCCAGCAGCGGACCGGGACTAGGCCCCTACAATGAGCAGTTCTTC
TRBV28	.	TRBJ1-5	once	CASSLWRSNQPQHF	TGTGCCAGCAGTTTATGGCGTAGCAATCAGCCCCAGCATTTT
TRBV11-2	TRBD1	TRBJ1-2	.	CASSLDLSGTGEGGYTF	TGTGCCAGCAGCTTAGACCTGAGCGGGACAGGGGAGGGTGGCTACACCTTC
TRBV6-6	TRBD2	TRBJ2-7	.	CASSTSGDRSYEQYF	TGTGCCAGCAGTACTAGCGGAGACCGATCCTACGAGCAGTACTTC
TRBV29-1	.	TRBJ1-1	few	CSVTRATNTEAFF	TGCAGCGTTACCAGGGCCACCAACACTGAAGCTTTCTTT
TRBV27	.	TRBJ2-1	.	CASSRVGTYNEQFF	TGTGCCAGCAGCAGGGTTGGCACCTACAATGAGCAGTTCTTC
TRBV28	.	TRBJ2-2	.	CASSMPPGTTSNTGELFF	TGTGCCAGCAGTATGCCTCCCGGGACAACTTCGAACACCGGGGAGCTGTTTTTT
TRBV7-2	.	TRBJ1-3	.	CASSSTTGVGNTIYF	TGTGCCAGCAGCTCGACGACGGGGGTCGGAAACACCATATATTTT